This T cell receptor (beta chain) was recovered during a study of T cells in Graves' hyperthyroidism and ophthalmopathy. Across the whole study: Peripheral blood was drawn at first diagnosis, prior to all treatment.

This CDR3 is 16 amino acids long. V lost 4 bases, J lost 7 bases, and 13 bases stayed unmatched. Germline values: CDR1 MNHEY, CDR2 SVGEGT. Exclusions: uncontrolled infection, other autoimmune disease, pregnancy, lactation. It was RNA transcripts that yielded the amplified TCR beta CDR3 regions. When the TCR CDR3 underwent first-round RT-PCR, the HTBI primer set was used. TCRdb ran MiXCR on the multiplex PCR reads and lists one entry per CDR3 protein. This table has about 640,000 distinct CDR3 sequences, roughly 20% appearing once. Study-wide results and limits: Within blood appeared most thyroid clonotypes that had expanded above 0.001.

This clonotype was counted many times. Its target is unknown. The material sequenced was blood. The source of this sequence is a man aged 25-40 years with Graves' ophthalmopathy. The chain is built from TRBV6-2 or TRBV6-3 and TRBJ2-4, with 7 bases lining up with TRBD2. In nucleotides, the CDR3 is TGTGCCAGCAGTTTCGGATGGCGGGAGTTAGGTAACATTCAGTACTTC. It translates to CASSFGWRELGNIQYF.